This TCR beta chain was captured in a study of cytomegalovirus exposure and HLA in healthy donors. Whole-study findings and limits: In a later analysis, specific HLA alleles were associated with some 16,000 TCR beta sequences at a 0.05 false discovery rate. Some V segments, including TRBV6-2 and TRBV6-3, were excluded as indistinguishable. There were 150 to 200 TCR beta chains listed as cytomegalovirus-associated. Upon later analysis, HLA-associated TCR beta chains proved more clonally expanded than other, equally common chains.

About this clone itself: Its cognate antigen is unknown.

The primer mix had 60 Vbeta and 13 Jbeta primers. The repertoire was sequenced with immunoSEQ multiplex PCR; TCRdb's copy has only in-frame clones and lacks some. The top ten clones hold around 1.2% of a sample with more than 110,000 clones, about three quarters of them seen once. The CDR3 totals 16 residues. Germline V gene lookup returns CDR1 SGHRS and CDR2 YFSETQ. The V and J ends lost 4 bases and 3 bases, in that order; junction bases with no gene match: 9. The sequencing input was PBMCs. This TCR derives from a male donor in good health and CMV-seropositive. The rearrangement links TRBV5-1 to TRBJ1-5; TRBD1 aligns across 8 bases. CDR3 nucleotide sequence: TGCGCCAGCAGCCTGGGGACAGGCGGCCCCAATCAGCCCCAGCATTTT. Protein product: CASSLGTGGPNQPQHF.